This T cell receptor (beta chain) derives from a study of T cell repertoires in cytomegalovirus infection (dated by TCRdb to between 2018 and 2021). Looking at the study overall: Recently identified HLA-C-restricted CMV epitopes, whose presentation resists viral immunomodulation, were targeted by peptide stimulations together with well-studied HLA-B-restricted epitopes. Donor HLA type was relevant to the analysis, as public TCR beta signatures indicated carriage of CMV infection together with the matching HLA type. What the authors observed across the whole study: The ex vivo response was dominated by HLA-C-restricted CMV-specific TCR beta clonotypes, which also provided the single most frequent clonotype in two of eight donors. In both this cohort and an independent 352-donor cohort, the cumulative frequency of public TCR beta family members distinguished carriers of CMV infection plus the relevant HLA type.

Read against the paper, the sample's treatment or condition label means: in vitro stimulation with specific CMV peptide epitopes to enrich CMV-specific T cells. This sample was sequenced with an Illumina HiSeq 1500. TCRdb passed the public sequencing reads through fastp at Q25 and MiXCR, retaining productive beta sequences. Rows are combined by CDR3 protein, so each entry shows the most common genes and DNA. Recorded for this sample are approximately 600,000 distinct CDR3 sequences; almost 40% of them occurred a single time. The ten top clones hold 48% of the sample. CDR1 and CDR2 are drawn from the germline V gene (reference sequence): LNHDA, SQIVND. V is reduced by 4 bases and J by 7 bases, leaving a spacing of 12 bases between them. From the cysteine up to the phenylalanine, the CDR3 has a length of 13 residues. Just CDR3 DNA is preserved here, 39 bases in frame from base 1. Comment on this clonotype: Its antigen is currently not known. No base quality values were provided; no much bigger clone lies one nucleotide off.

The V and J segments used are TRBV19 and TRBJ2-3; the D gene cannot be named for sure. This receptor was obtained from a human donor in good health (CMV status not recorded). Some clones in this sample may be carry-over from other donors' samples. Sequencing was performed on cultured PBMCs, taken from culture after CMV antigen stimulation. This receptor carries the CDR3 CASSTWTANTQYF. The sequenced DNA is TGTGCCAGTAGTACTTGGACCGCGAATACGCAGTATTTT.